This TCR beta chain emerged from a study of blood T cell repertoires in COVID-19. Measured with immunoSEQ multiplex PCR; TCRdb has only the in-frame clones, and not every one. This sample has roughly 99,000 clones, with 65% to 85% found just once. Germline CDR1 reads GTSNPN; CDR2 reads SVGIG (reference sequence). V lost 6 bases, J lost 6 bases, and 24 bases lay in between. The CDR3 has 16 residues. J is TRBJ1-3 and V is TRBV30; D is ambiguous. The clonotype originates from a woman aged 80 or over with acute or convalescent COVID-19. The sample consisted of peripheral blood. The CDR3 is CACTSGGGRKENTIYF. The CDR3 DNA sequence: TGTGCCTGCACCTCGGGAGGAGGGAGAAAAGAAAACACCATATATTTT.